Following are 3 T cell receptor beta chains from one sample sequenced in a study of cytomegalovirus exposure and HLA in healthy donors. Data came from immunoSEQ multiplex PCR; TCRdb stores just in-frame clones and leaves some out. The sample yields 150,000 to 200,000 clones, about 96% seen once. Sequencing used PBMCs. These receptors were taken from a woman aged 18-35 years in good health and CMV-seronegative.

This chain joins TRBV5-1 and TRBJ2-5; 9 bases agree with TRBD2. The junction had 12 bases not matched to a gene; V was cut back by 4 bases and J by 5 bases. The CDR3 is 16 residues long. The germline CDR1 and CDR2 sequences are SGHRS and YFSETQ. The chain's CDR3 is CASSAGAGGHGETQYF. CDR3 nucleotides: TGCGCCAGCAGCGCCGGAGCGGGGGGCCACGGTGAGACCCAGTACTTC.

The V and J genes are TRBV9 and TRBJ1-5; D may be TRBD1 (6 bases). The CDR3 is 13 residues long. Germline loops: CDR1 SGDLS, CDR2 YYNGEE. V was trimmed by 3 bases and J by 2 bases, leaving 6 bases between them. The CDR3 region has the DNA TGTGCCAGCAGCGGACAGGGCAATCAGCCCCAGCATTTT. Protein sequence: CASSGQGNQPQHF.

V is TRBV25-1 and J is TRBJ1-1; 11 bases fit TRBD1. The trim removed 4 bases at V and 3 bases at J, leaving 4 bases unmatched. This CDR3 has 15 residues. Per the germline V gene, CDR1 is MGHDK and CDR2 is SYGVNS. CDR3 amino acids: CASSGTGGMDTEAFF. Written as DNA, the CDR3 is TGTGCCAGCAGTGGGACAGGGGGCATGGACACTGAAGCTTTCTTT.